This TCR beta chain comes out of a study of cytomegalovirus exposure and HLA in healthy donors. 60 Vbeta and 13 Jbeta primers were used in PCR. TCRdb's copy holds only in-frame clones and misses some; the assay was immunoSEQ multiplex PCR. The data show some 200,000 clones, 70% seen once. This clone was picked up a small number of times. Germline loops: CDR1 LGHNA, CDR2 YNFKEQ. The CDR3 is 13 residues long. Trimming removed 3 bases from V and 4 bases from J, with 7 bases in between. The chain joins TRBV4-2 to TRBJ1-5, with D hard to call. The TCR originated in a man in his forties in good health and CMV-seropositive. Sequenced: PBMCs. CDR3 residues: CASSHFINQPQHF. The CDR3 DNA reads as TGTGCCAGCAGCCATTTCATTAATCAGCCCCAGCATTTT.